The rows below give T cell receptor beta chains drawn from one sample of a study of shared clonotypes between healthy human individuals. Profiled with immunoSEQ multiplex PCR; TCRdb holds only in-frame clones, not every one. The sample shows around 2,000,000 clones, under 95% of them seen only once. Sequenced: naive CD8+ T cells from PBMCs. The source is a man between 18 and 29 years old in good health. Some clones in this sample may be carry-over from other donors' samples. CDR3s include the opening cysteine and the closing phenylalanine or tryptophan. D genes are given only for firm matches. A row's size may be missing; if present it is once, few, many or a size class.

CDR3nt,CDR3aa,d_gene,j_gene,v_gene,abundance,len
TGTGCCAGCAGCGGCTGGACAGGGTTTGATGGCTACACCTTC,CASSGWTGFDGYTF,TRBD1,TRBJ1-2,TRBV9,.,14
TGTGCCAGCAGTTCTGCAGGGGAAAGGTACGAGCAGTACTTC,CASSSAGERYEQYF,.,TRBJ2-7,TRBV5-6,.,14
TGTGCCAGCAGCCAACAGGGGGGAGAGCAGTTCTTC,CASSQQGGEQFF,.,TRBJ2-1,TRBV16,.,12
TGTGCCAGCAGCGACGTAGCGGGCCCCACAGATACGCAGTATTTT,CASSDVAGPTDTQYF,TRBD2,TRBJ2-3,TRBV7-9,.,15
TGTGCCAGCAGCCTCGAACCAGGGGAGGATGAGCAGTTCTTC,CASSLEPGEDEQFF,.,TRBJ2-1,TRBV9,.,14
TGTGCCAGCAGTCGGGCGACTAGCGGGAGTTGGATAGATACGCAGTATTTT,CASSRATSGSWIDTQYF,TRBD2,TRBJ2-3,TRBV14,.,17
TGTGCCTGGACCCTGGAGGGAGTCGCCCGTACTTTT,CAWTLEGVARTF,.,TRBJ2-3,TRBV30,.,12
TGTGCCAGCAGTGCGACAGGACTTGGGACAGATACGCAGTATTTT,CASSATGLGTDTQYF,.,TRBJ2-3,TRBV28,.,15
TGTGCCAGCAGCTTATCCGGGACGTTCGAAAAACTGTTTTTT,CASSLSGTFEKLFF,.,TRBJ1-4,TRBV11-2,few,14
TGTGCCAGCCAGGGCGGGTGGGGCACAGATACGCAGTATTTT,CASQGGWGTDTQYF,.,TRBJ2-3,TRBV25-1,.,14
TGCGCCAGCAGCCTGCGGGAGTCCTACGAGCAGTACTTC,CASSLRESYEQYF,TRBD2,TRBJ2-7,TRBV4-1,.,13
TGCGCCAGCAGCCAGGACCCGGGGTCGGTCAACACTGAAGCTTTCTTT,CASSQDPGSVNTEAFF,.,TRBJ1-1,TRBV4-1,.,16
TGTGCCAGCAGCGTTGGACAGGGGCGCCAAGAGACCCAGTACTTC,CASSVGQGRQETQYF,TRBD1,TRBJ2-5,TRBV9,.,15
TGTGCCAGCACCCCAGACAGGGGTGCCAAAAACATTCAGTACTTC,CASTPDRGAKNIQYF,TRBD1,TRBJ2-4,TRBV6-5,.,15
TGTGCCAGCAGTTTGGGGGAGAGGTCCTACGAGCAGTACTTC,CASSLGERSYEQYF,.,TRBJ2-7,TRBV28,once,14
TGTGCCAGCAGTTCGCGACAGGGTAACTATGGCTACACCTTC,CASSSRQGNYGYTF,TRBD1,TRBJ1-2,TRBV27,once,14
TGTGCCATCAGAGCCAACCATTACAATGAGCAGTTCTTC,CAIRANHYNEQFF,.,TRBJ2-1,TRBV10-3,.,13
TGTGCCAGCAGTGCATACCTGACAGGGGCCGAAGGCTACACCTTC,CASSAYLTGAEGYTF,TRBD1,TRBJ1-2,TRBV6-1,.,15
TGTGCCAGCCCCAAGACCGGGACTAGCGGGAGGAATGAGCAGTACTTC,CASPKTGTSGRNEQYF,TRBD2,TRBJ2-7,TRBV6-4,.,16
TGTGCCAGCAGCTTAGCGCTTATCCGGGAGTTGGAAGATACGCAGTATTTT,CASSLALIRELEDTQYF,.,TRBJ2-3,TRBV7-6,.,17
TGTGCCAGCAGCGTAGGGGGCACCTACGAGCAGTACTTC,CASSVGGTYEQYF,.,TRBJ2-7,TRBV9,.,13
TGTGCCAGCAGTCTACGACAGGGAGCCCAGCCCCAGCATTTT,CASSLRQGAQPQHF,TRBD1,TRBJ1-5,TRBV28,.,14
TGCGCCAGCAGCCAACCCCCGGTAGCGCCCCCCGCAGATACGCAGTATTTT,CASSQPPVAPPADTQYF,.,TRBJ2-3,TRBV4-1,.,17
TGTGCCTGGGGCGGACCATTGGCCAGGCTGAACGCCGGGGAGCTGTTTTTT,CAWGGPLARLNAGELFF,.,TRBJ2-2,TRBV30,.,17
TGTGCCAGCAGCCTTCAGACTAGCGGGAGAGATAGGGTCTACGAGCAGTACTTC,CASSLQTSGRDRVYEQYF,TRBD2,TRBJ2-7,TRBV4-2,.,18
TGTGCCAGTAGTATATTGTATGGGACAGCCTACGAGCAGTACTTC,CASSILYGTAYEQYF,TRBD1,TRBJ2-7,TRBV19,.,15
TGTGCCAGCCAGCTAGCGGTTAGCTCCTACGAGCAGTACTTC,CASQLAVSSYEQYF,TRBD2,TRBJ2-7,TRBV2,.,14
TGTGCCAGCAGTTTGATGGGGGCTGTTATTAATGAGCAGTTCTTC,CASSLMGAVINEQFF,.,TRBJ2-1,TRBV27,.,15
TGTGCCAGCAGCTTAGCGCCCACGGGAGGGCCTTACGAGCAGTACTTC,CASSLAPTGGPYEQYF,TRBD2,TRBJ2-7,TRBV7-6,.,16
TGTGCCAGCAGCGGGACAGTGCTGGTTCAAGAGACCCAGTACTTC,CASSGTVLVQETQYF,TRBD1,TRBJ2-5,TRBV2,.,15
TGTGCCAGCAGCGGTGCAGGAAGCACAGATACGCAGTATTTT,CASSGAGSTDTQYF,.,TRBJ2-3,TRBV11-2,.,14
TGTGCCAGCAGTCCCGGGGGGGCGCAGGTGGCCAACGTCCTGACTTTC,CASSPGGAQVANVLTF,TRBD2,TRBJ2-6,TRBV9,.,16
TGCGCCAGCAGCCCTAGCGTCAGTCAGGGATACGAGCAGTACTTC,CASSPSVSQGYEQYF,.,TRBJ2-7,TRBV4-1,.,15
TGTGCCAGCAGCAGCCACCCGACAGGGGGTGTCTCCTACGAGCAGTACTTC,CASSSHPTGGVSYEQYF,TRBD1,TRBJ2-7,TRBV5-6,.,17
TGTGCCAGCAGCGTATCCTTCGGGAGGACAGCCGGGGAGCTGTTTTTT,CASSVSFGRTAGELFF,.,TRBJ2-2,TRBV9,.,16
TGCGCCAGCAGCCAACAGACAGCAAGCTCCTACGAGCAGTACTTC,CASSQQTASSYEQYF,.,TRBJ2-7,TRBV4-1,.,15
TGTGCCAGCAGTCCAGGGACTAGCGGGACTCGGGAGCAGTACTTC,CASSPGTSGTREQYF,TRBD2,TRBJ2-7,TRBV27,.,15
TGTGCCAGCAGCTCCAGACAGGTTGGCTACGAGCAGTACTTC,CASSSRQVGYEQYF,.,TRBJ2-7,TRBV7-9,.,14
TGTGCCAGCAGGCGACTAGCGGGAGCCCCGGAGACCCAGTACTTC,CASRRLAGAPETQYF,TRBD2,TRBJ2-5,TRBV27,.,15
TGCAGCGTTCCTGGGCCCCTTGAAGCTTTCTTT,CSVPGPLEAFF,.,TRBJ1-1,TRBV29-1,.,11
TGTGCCACCAGCAGAGTTTTGCGGGAGCAGGGCTTTAACTCCTACAATGAGCAGTTCTTC,CATSRVLREQGFNSYNEQFF,TRBD2,TRBJ2-1,TRBV15,.,20
TGTGCCAGCAGCCACAGGTCCCACACTGAAGCTTTCTTT,CASSHRSHTEAFF,.,TRBJ1-1,TRBV6-5,once,13
TGTGCCAGCAGTTCTGGTGGCTCCTACGAGCAGTACTTC,CASSSGGSYEQYF,.,TRBJ2-7,TRBV27,once,13
TGCGCCAGCGGACTAGCGGGAGGGCCGGGCACCGGGGAGCTGTTTTTT,CASGLAGGPGTGELFF,TRBD2,TRBJ2-2,TRBV5-1,.,16
TGTGCCAGCAGTTTATCAGCAGGGCTGAACACTGAAGCTTTCTTT,CASSLSAGLNTEAFF,.,TRBJ1-1,TRBV28,.,15